The source of this T cell receptor beta chain is a study of Ad26.COV2.S vaccination and SARS-CoV-2 variants. At the level of the study: By the intramuscular route, Ad26.COV2.S was given once, or twice 56 days apart. Whole-study findings and limits: Breadth measured for non-spike TCRs was similar across vaccine and placebo recipients. The placebo group had lower spike-specific TCR breadth than the vaccine recipients did. Spike-specific responses of CD8+ and CD4+ T cells were reported to display substantial breadth after vaccination.

Concerning this clone: Its antigen is unidentified.

Some clones are missing from TCRdb's copy, which holds only in-frame ones; the method was immunoSEQ multiplex PCR. The data hold hundreds of thousands of clones, with around 90% observed a single time. Specified treatment: some 20 received Ad26.COV2.S at low or high dose, single or two shots; 5 received placebo; per-sample allocation not given. Sampling occurred on day 63 after the first vaccine or placebo injection. CDR3 size: 16 residues. CDR1 is PRHDT and CDR2 is FYEKMQ in the germline V gene (reference sequence). Trimming left V 5 bases short and J 0 bases short, with 16 bases between. The sequences come from peripheral blood, collected in a trial of Ad26.COV2.S vaccine versus placebo. This sequence originates from a person between 18 and 59 years old who received the Ad26.COV2.S COVID-19 vaccine or a placebo. The gene calls are TRBV13 and TRBJ1-2, with a tentative D call TRBD1 (5 bases). This CDR3 is CASSPSRGGANYGYTF. For the CDR3, the DNA is TGTGCCAGCAGCCCGTCAAGGGGTGGAGCTAACTATGGCTACACCTTC. Drawing the rest from reference TRBV13 and TRBJ1-2, the complete variable domain is AAGVIQSPRHLIKEKRETATLKCYPIPRHDTVYWYQQGPGQDPQFLISFYEKMQSDKGSIPDRFSAQQFSDYHSELNMSSLELGDSALYFCASSPSRGGANYGYTFGSGTRLTVV.